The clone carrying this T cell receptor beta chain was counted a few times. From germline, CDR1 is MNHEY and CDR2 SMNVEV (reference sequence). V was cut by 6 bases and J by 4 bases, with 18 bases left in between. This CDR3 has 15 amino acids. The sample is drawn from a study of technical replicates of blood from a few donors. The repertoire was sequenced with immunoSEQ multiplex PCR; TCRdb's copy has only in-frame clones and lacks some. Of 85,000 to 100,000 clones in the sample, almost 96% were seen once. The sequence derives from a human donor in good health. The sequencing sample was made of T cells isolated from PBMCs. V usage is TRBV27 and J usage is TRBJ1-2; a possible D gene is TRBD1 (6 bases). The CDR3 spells CASRAEARGVYGYTF. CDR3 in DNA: TGTGCCAGCAGAGCTGAGGCCAGGGGTGTCTATGGCTACACCTTC.